This is a list of T cell receptor beta chains from one sample in a study of a mutant IDH1 vaccine in newly diagnosed glioma. For these TCRs, the target antigens are not known. Produced via immunoSEQ multiplex PCR; TCRdb's table is partial and in-frame only. The data hold tens of thousands of clones, with around 89% observed a single time. Here the sequenced sample was PBMCs, taken from a glioma patient whose treatment included an IDH1 peptide vaccine. The receptors were gathered from a woman in her forties with glioma. CDR3s include the opening cysteine and the closing phenylalanine or tryptophan. The D gene is left open where the match is weak.

v_call cdr3_length d_call cdr3_aa
TRBV5-1 14 . CASSLNGVSYEQYF
TRBV29-1 13 TRBD1 CSVKTGGSYEQYF
TRBV7-2 16 TRBD2 CASSSGLAGLTDTQYF
TRBV11-2 13 . CASREQGPGELFF
TRBV10-1 15 . CASSVGGSGAETQYF
TRBV4-1 17 TRBD1 CASSHLPGQGRSGELFF
TRBV5-5 17 TRBD2 CASSLVLVAGGRNEQFF
TRBV4-3 14 . CASSQGQGKETQYF
TRBV5-6 12 TRBD1 CASGQGGNEQFF
TRBV7-9 17 TRBD2 CASSLGTSGSFSGELFF
TRBV2 14 . CASSVPGRGTEAFF
TRBV29-1 15 TRBD1 CSVVSGGLAQETQYF
TRBV10-3 12 . CAISEDVTEAFF
TRBV4-1 16 TRBD1 CASSQIPGTGNEKLFF
TRBV6-1 16 TRBD1 CASSEPGTGRAYGYTF
TRBV20-1 11 . CSAIEVGGYTF
TRBV5-1 14 . CASSLTNQGFEQYF
TRBV5-1 15 TRBD1 CASSWEGARNTEAFF
TRBV4-2 14 . CASSQDYLTDTQYF
TRBV4-1 19 TRBD1 CASSQDARGSRQGTGELFF
TRBV10-2 13 TRBD2 CASSLAVNNEQFF
TRBV29-1 13 . CSAGVESSYEQYF
TRBV28 15 TRBD1 CASSFAGQGARGYTF
TRBV5-1 15 . CASSADRLSMIKLFF
TRBV10-1 14 . CASSSSGFSGEQFF
TRBV5-1 15 . CASSPERGVRNEQFF
TRBV4-1 17 . CAGSHLMGKPGSEGYTF
TRBV6-1 12 . CASSEGFYGYTF
TRBV4-3 15 TRBD2 CASSKGRGVSNEQFF
TRBV14 11 . CASTGAYGYTF
TRBV5-1 14 TRBD2 CASSLPAGAGEQYF
TRBV10-3 15 . CAISVTGKIDYEQYF
TRBV19 16 . CASSQRGSVGNTEAFF
TRBV6-4 13 . CASSDAETGELFF